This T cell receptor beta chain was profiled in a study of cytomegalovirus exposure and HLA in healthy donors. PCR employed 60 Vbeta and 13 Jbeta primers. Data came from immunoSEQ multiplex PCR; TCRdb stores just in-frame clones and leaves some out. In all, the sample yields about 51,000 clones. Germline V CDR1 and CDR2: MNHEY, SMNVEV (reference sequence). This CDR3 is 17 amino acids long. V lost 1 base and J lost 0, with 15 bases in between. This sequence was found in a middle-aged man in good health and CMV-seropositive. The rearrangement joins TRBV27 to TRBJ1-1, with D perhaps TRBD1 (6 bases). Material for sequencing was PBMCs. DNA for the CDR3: TGTGCCAGCAGTTTATTAACCCCGGACAGAATGAACACTGAAGCTTTCTTT. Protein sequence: CASSLLTPDRMNTEAFF.